The 3 T cell receptor beta chains presented below share a single source sample, sequenced in a study of shared clonotypes between healthy human individuals. Assay used: immunoSEQ multiplex PCR; TCRdb lists only in-frame clones, some missing. The data show around 2.1 million clones, roughly 91% seen once. Terminally differentiated effector memory CD45RA+ cells were excluded from the naive CD8 cells, which were CD45RO-negative and positively selected for CCR7. The sample consisted of naive CD8+ T cells from PBMCs. The receptors were sampled from a man aged 18 to 29 in good health. Some clones in this sample may be carry-over from other donors' samples.

J is TRBJ1-5 and V is TRBV7-8; tentatively, D is TRBD1 (5 bases). Germline V gene lookup returns CDR1 SGHVS and CDR2 FQNEAQ. V gave up 1 base and J gave up 7 bases, with 11 bases separating them. This CDR3 is built from 14 residues. Here the CDR3 reads CASSLVSRDQPQHF. For the CDR3, the DNA is TGTGCCAGCAGCTTAGTTAGCCGGGACCAGCCCCAGCATTTT.

This clone was seen just once. The V gene is TRBV7-9, the J gene TRBJ2-7; 10 positions match TRBD2. This CDR3 region has 16 residues. V was clipped by 6 bases and J by 1 base; unmatched bases: 9. CDR1 and CDR2 (germline): SEHNR, FQNEAQ (reference sequence). The CDR3 sequence is CASRPAGTSASYEQYF. The CDR3 DNA reads TGTGCCAGCAGACCAGCCGGGACTAGCGCGTCCTACGAGCAGTACTTC.

On this clone itself: Other DNA sequences in the sample encode the same CDR3. The V and J genes are TRBV7-9 and TRBJ1-2; 11 bases are shared with TRBD1. CDR3 size: 15 residues. V was clipped by 5 bases and J by 2 bases; unmatched bases: 4. The germline CDR1 and CDR2 sequences are SEHNR and FQNEAQ (reference sequence). The CDR3 DNA reads TGTGCCAGCAGCCTAGGACAGGGGGCCAACTATGGCTACACCTTC. Amino acid sequence: CASSLGQGANYGYTF.